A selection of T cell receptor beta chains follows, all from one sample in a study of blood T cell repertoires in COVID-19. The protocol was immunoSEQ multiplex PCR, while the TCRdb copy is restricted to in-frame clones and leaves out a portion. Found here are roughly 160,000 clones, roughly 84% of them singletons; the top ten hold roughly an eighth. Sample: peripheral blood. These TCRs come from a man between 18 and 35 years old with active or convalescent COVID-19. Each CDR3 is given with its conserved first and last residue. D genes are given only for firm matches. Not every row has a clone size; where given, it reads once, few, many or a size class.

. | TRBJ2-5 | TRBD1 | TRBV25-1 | CASSAQRDRGRHETQYF | TGTGCCAGCAGTGCACAAAGGGACAGGGGGCGTCACGAGACCCAGTACTTC
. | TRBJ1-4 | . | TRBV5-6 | CASSLWRGDTTNEKLFF | TGTGCCAGCAGCTTGTGGAGGGGTGATACAACTAATGAAAAACTGTTTTTT
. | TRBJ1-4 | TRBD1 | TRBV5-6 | CASSPRTGLDEKLFF | TGTGCCAGCAGCCCGAGGACAGGGCTTGATGAAAAACTGTTTTTT
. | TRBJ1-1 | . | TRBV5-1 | CASSLEGGGTEAFF | TGCGCCAGCAGCTTGGAGGGAGGAGGCACTGAAGCTTTCTTT
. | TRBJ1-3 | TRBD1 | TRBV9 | CATSRGFSGNTIYF | TGTGCCACCAGCAGGGGGTTCTCTGGAAACACCATATATTTT
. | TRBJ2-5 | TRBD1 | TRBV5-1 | CASRGTGPFQETQYF | TGCGCCAGCAGAGGGACAGGCCCCTTCCAAGAGACCCAGTACTTC
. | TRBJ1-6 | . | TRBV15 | CATSGSLSYNSPLHF | TGTGCCACCAGCGGGAGCCTCTCCTATAATTCACCCCTCCACTTT
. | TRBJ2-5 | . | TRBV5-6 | CASSFGPGRGETQYF | TGTGCCAGCAGCTTCGGACCCGGGCGGGGAGAGACCCAGTACTTC
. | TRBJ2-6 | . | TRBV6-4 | CASSVDTSSGANVLTF | TGTGCCAGCAGTGTGGACACGAGCTCTGGGGCCAACGTCCTGACTTTC
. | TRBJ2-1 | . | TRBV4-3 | CASSQDTDRSEQFF | TGCGCCAGCAGCCAAGATACAGATCGAAGTGAGCAGTTCTTC
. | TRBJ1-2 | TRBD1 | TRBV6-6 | CASSPGQGNGYTF | TGTGCCAGCAGCCCCGGACAGGGAAACGGCTACACCTTC
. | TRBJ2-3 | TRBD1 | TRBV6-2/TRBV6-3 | CASSTPGQVTDTQYF | TGTGCCAGCAGTACACCGGGACAGGTCACAGATACGCAGTATTTT
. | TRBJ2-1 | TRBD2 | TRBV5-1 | CASSPGLAGDNEQFF | TGCGCCAGCAGCCCAGGACTAGCGGGAGACAATGAGCAGTTCTTC
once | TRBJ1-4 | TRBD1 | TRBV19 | CASRRTGATNEKLFF | TGTGCCAGTAGAAGGACAGGGGCAACTAATGAAAAACTGTTTTTT
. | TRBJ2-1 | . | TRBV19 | CASSRSPTALSYNEQFF | TGTGCCAGTAGTAGATCCCCGACAGCACTCTCCTACAATGAGCAGTTCTTC
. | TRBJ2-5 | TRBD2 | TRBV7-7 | CASSFAGGQETQYF | TGTGCCAGCAGCTTTGCGGGGGGGCAAGAGACCCAGTACTTC
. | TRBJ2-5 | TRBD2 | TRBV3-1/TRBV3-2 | CASSLAGGPETQYF | TGTGCCAGCAGCCTAGCGGGGGGGCCAGAGACCCAGTACTTC
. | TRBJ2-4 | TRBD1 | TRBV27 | CASSPAGQGAKNIQYF | TGTGCCAGCAGCCCAGCAGGACAGGGGGCCAAAAACATTCAGTACTTC
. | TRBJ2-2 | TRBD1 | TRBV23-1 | CASSQSMGDRGENGELFF | TGCGCCAGCAGTCAATCAATGGGGGACAGGGGGGAGAACGGGGAGCTGTTTTTT
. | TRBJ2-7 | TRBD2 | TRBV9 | CASSVAIGGRVDEQYF | TGTGCCAGCAGCGTAGCGATCGGGGGGAGGGTCGACGAGCAGTACTTC
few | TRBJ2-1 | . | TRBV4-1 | CASSPLVKRDNEQFF | TGCGCCAGCAGCCCCCTCGTCAAGCGGGACAATGAGCAGTTCTTC
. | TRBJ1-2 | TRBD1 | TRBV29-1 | CSVEGTGDEDGYTF | TGCAGCGTCGAAGGGACAGGTGATGAGGATGGCTACACCTTC
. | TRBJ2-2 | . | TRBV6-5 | CASSQQVKKGLFF | TGTGCCAGCAGCCAACAGGTGAAGAAGGGGCTGTTTTTT
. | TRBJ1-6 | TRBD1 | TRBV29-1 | CSVEDRENSPLHF | TGCAGCGTTGAGGACAGGGAGAATTCACCCCTCCACTTT
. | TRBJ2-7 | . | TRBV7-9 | CASSSTGPANEQYF | TGTGCCAGCAGCTCAACAGGGCCGGCTAACGAGCAGTACTTC
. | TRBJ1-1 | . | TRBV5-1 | CASSLAGNTEAFF | TGCGCCAGCAGCTTGGCCGGGAACACTGAAGCTTTCTTT
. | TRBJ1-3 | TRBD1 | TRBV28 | CASRPGTGGPGNTIYF | TGTGCCAGCAGACCCGGGACAGGGGGGCCTGGAAACACCATATATTTT